The text below deals with one TCR beta chain. Its antigen is as yet unknown. These data belong to a study of T cell responses to AZD1222 COVID-19 vaccine. Background on the study: Second doses were pooled across both intervals (about 4 or about 12 weeks). Study conclusions and caveats: Repertoires were collected only later (after the peak T cell response had occurred).

Only in-frame clones appear in the TCRdb table, and some are missing; sequencing was by immunoSEQ multiplex PCR. The table includes some 150,000 clones, over 85% detected once. The input for sequencing was peripheral blood, taken on day 0 of AZD1222 vaccination. The receptor comes from an adult in good health.

The CDR3 sequence is CASSLVGDNEETQYF. In DNA, the CDR3 is TGTGCCAGCAGCTTAGTTGGGGACAATGAAGAGACCCAGTACTTC. The V call is TRBV7-2, the J call TRBJ2-5, with TRBD1 as a possible D gene (6 bases). V was cut by 1 base and J by 3 bases, with 12 bases left in between. The CDR3 extends over 15 amino acids. The germline gives CDR1 SGHTA, CDR2 FQGNSA.